The TCR beta chain under discussion was sequenced for a study of Graves' ophthalmopathy and Graves' hyperthyroidism. Only a few counts were recorded for this clonotype. Its antigen is still unknown. RNA transcripts were the template, and TCR beta CDR3 regions were amplified from them. RT-PCR with HTBI primers came first, then second-round multiplex PCR. Each CDR3 protein gets one entry after TCRdb re-called the multiplex PCR reads with MiXCR. This sample has about 640,000 distinct CDR3 sequences; 35% to 45% occur once, and the top ten carry more than 2.5%. Study-wide results and caveats: Blood shared most expanded thyroid clonotypes above 0.001 frequency.

Patients with other autoimmune diseases, uncontrolled infections, pregnancy or lactation were excluded. The V end lost 0 bases, the J end lost 8 bases, and 14 bases lay between the germline ends. From germline, CDR1 is SGHRS and CDR2 YFSETQ. The CDR3 is made up of 15 amino acids. The gene calls are TRBV5-1 and TRBJ2-2; a possible D gene is TRBD2 (6 bases). This TCR came from an adult man with Graves' ophthalmopathy. Specimen: peripheral blood. CDR3 sequence (DNA): TGCGCCAGCAGCTTGGCAATAGCGGCTAGAGGGGAGCTGTTTTTT. Amino acid sequence: CASSLAIAARGELFF.